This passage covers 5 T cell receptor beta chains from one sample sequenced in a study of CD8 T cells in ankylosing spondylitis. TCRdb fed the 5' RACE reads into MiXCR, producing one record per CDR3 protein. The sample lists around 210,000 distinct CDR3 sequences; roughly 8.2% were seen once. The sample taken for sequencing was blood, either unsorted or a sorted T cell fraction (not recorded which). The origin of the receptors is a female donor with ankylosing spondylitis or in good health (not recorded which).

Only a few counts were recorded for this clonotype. CDR3 sequence reads: CASSLDSRQFYEQYF. In nucleotides, the CDR3 is TGTGCCAGCAGCCTGGATTCTCGGCAGTTCTACGAGCAGTACTTC. The chain combines TRBV27 with TRBJ2-7; no reliable D call. Trimming shortened V by 6 bases and J by 3 bases, and 18 bases separated the two germline ends. CDR3 length equals 15 residues. CDR1 and CDR2 (germline): MNHEY, SMNVEV (reference sequence).

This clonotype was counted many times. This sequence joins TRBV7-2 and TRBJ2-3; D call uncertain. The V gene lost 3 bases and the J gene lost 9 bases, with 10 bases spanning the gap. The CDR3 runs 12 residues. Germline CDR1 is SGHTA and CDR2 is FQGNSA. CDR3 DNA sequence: TGTGCCAGCAGCTTCGCCGCCGAGACGCAGTATTTT. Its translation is CASSFAAETQYF.

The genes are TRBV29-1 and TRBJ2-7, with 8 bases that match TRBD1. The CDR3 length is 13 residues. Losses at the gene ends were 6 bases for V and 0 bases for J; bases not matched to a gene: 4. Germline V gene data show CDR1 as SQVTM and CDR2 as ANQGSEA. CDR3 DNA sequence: TGCAGCGTGCGGGACAGGCTCTCCTACGAGCAGTACTTC. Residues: CSVRDRLSYEQYF.

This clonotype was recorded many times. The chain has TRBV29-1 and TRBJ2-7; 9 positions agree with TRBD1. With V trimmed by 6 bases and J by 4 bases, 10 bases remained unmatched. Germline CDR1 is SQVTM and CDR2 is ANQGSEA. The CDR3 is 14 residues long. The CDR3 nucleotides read TGCAGCGTCGTCGGACAGGGGACCCTTTACGAGCAGTACTTC. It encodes CSVVGQGTLYEQYF.

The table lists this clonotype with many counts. The CDR3 region is CASSWTGGNEQYF. Written as DNA, the CDR3 is TGCGCCAGCAGCTGGACAGGGGGTAACGAGCAGTACTTC. V is TRBV5-1 and J is TRBJ2-7; TRBD1 matches at 10 bases. Trimming removed 3 bases from V and 5 bases from J; junction bases left unmatched: 2. This CDR3 is built from 13 residues. Germline V CDR1 and CDR2: SGHRS, YFSETQ.